The sequence of this T cell receptor (beta chain) was determined in a study of cytomegalovirus exposure and HLA in healthy donors. The PCR made use of 60 Vbeta and 13 Jbeta primers. In the source study's methods: Counted up in a later analysis, unique TCR beta chains came to about 83 million, with around 9.9 million shared. TCRdb's copy holds only in-frame clones and misses some; the assay was immunoSEQ multiplex PCR. The DNA gave D and trimming, while V, J and clone size come from that table. The table records about 200,000 clones, approximately 83% of them present only once. Study results and caveats: Using the classifier, cytomegalovirus status was reportedly diagnosed with high specificity and sensitivity. As a later analysis revealed, most CMV-associated TCR beta chains appeared HLA-restricted.

Germline CDR1 MGHRA, CDR2 YSYEKL. V lost 5 bases and J lost 2, with 24 bases in between. This CDR3 spans 19 amino acids. In its sample, this clone was seen a few times. The antigen remains undetermined. Sequenced input: PBMCs. This chain uses TRBV4-1 with TRBJ1-4; D not resolved. The origin of this receptor is a girl aged 10-17 years in good health and CMV-seronegative. The CDR3 DNA sequence: TGCGCCAGCAGCACCAGCCACAGCCCAGATAGTGCGACTAATGAAAAACTGTTTTTT. It yields the protein CASSTSHSPDSATNEKLFF.